This T cell receptor (beta chain) originates from a study of blood T cell repertoires in COVID-19. Whole-study context: COVID-19 samples collected from the United States, Italy and Spain covered acute and convalescent phases. PBMCs, B-cell-depleted T cells, or T cells provided the cDNA or gDNA that made up the material.

CDR3 length: 16 amino acids. The germline V gene has CDR1 SGHAT and CDR2 FQNNGV. V dropped 0 bases and J dropped 4; count of bases not matched to a gene: 6. Assay: immunoSEQ multiplex PCR; the TCRdb copy retains only in-frame clones and omits some. The table lists about 15,000 clones, about 91% of them singletons. The source material was peripheral blood. This chain links TRBV11-2 with TRBJ2-7; the match to TRBD2 covers 10 bases. This TCR was recovered from a human donor in a cohort sampled during active COVID-19. CDR3 in DNA: TGTGCCAGCAGCTTAGATCCGGGACTAGCGCCTTACGAGCAGTACTTC. Translation: CASSLDPGLAPYEQYF.